This T cell receptor (beta chain) was obtained from a study of control samples from healthy donors and cancer patients. A few counts support this clone. Sequencing was performed with immunoSEQ multiplex PCR; in TCRdb, only in-frame clones are kept and a portion is missing. The table lists about 80,000 clones, 84% of them singletons. The CDR3 spans 14 residues. Germline-derived CDR1 and CDR2 are LGHDT and YNNKEL (reference sequence). V was pared by 1 base and J by 5 bases, with 4 bases of the junction left unmatched. The receptor comes from a man aged 55 to 70 with head and neck cancer. The sample was PBMCs. The chain joins TRBV3-1 (or the pseudogene TRBV3-2) to TRBJ2-7; 8 bases are shared with TRBD2. The CDR3: CASSQGSLADEQYF. For the CDR3, the DNA is TGTGCCAGCAGCCAAGGCTCACTAGCGGACGAGCAGTACTTC.